These 19 T cell receptor beta chains came from one sample sequenced in a study of CD8+CD57+ T cells in acquired aplastic anemia. The template used for profiling TCR beta VDJ and CDR3 was genomic DNA. TCRdb reprocessed the reads with MiXCR, giving one entry per CDR3 protein. This sample has about 110,000 distinct CDR3 sequences; roughly 51% occur once, and the top ten carry 25% to 35%. The source material was sorted CD4+, CD8+, or CD8+CD57+ T cells (not recorded which) from PBMCs. The receptors stem from a human donor in good health, serving as a control.

Details on this clonotype: The junction and the germline gene differ at one end; a read error may be behind it. This rearrangement joins TRBV15 to TRBJ2-1; D is perhaps TRBD1 (6 bases). The CDR3 totals 13 residues. Per the germline V gene, CDR1 is LNHNV and CDR2 is YYDKDF (reference sequence). The CDR3 DNA reads TGTGCCACCAGCAGAGCCACAGGGAATGGGCAGTTCTTC. It encodes CATSRATGNGQFF.

In this sample, this clonotype turned up many times. The chain is built from TRBV20-1 and TRBJ1-1; D ambiguous. The CDR3 contains 12 residues. Germline V gives CDR1 DFQATT, CDR2 SNEGSKA (reference sequence). V lost 0 bases and J lost 4, with 6 bases in between. In nucleotides, the CDR3 is TGCAGTGCTAGAGATGGGTTCACTGAAGCTTTCTTT. Its translation is CSARDGFTEAFF.

In its sample, this clonotype was seen many times. This CDR3 reads CASSQEYRGNVYEQYF. The CDR3 DNA sequence: TGCGCCAGCAGCCAAGAATACAGGGGGAACGTATACGAGCAGTACTTC. The chain has TRBV4-3 and TRBJ2-7; TRBD1 aligns across 8 bases. Trimming took 0 bases from V and 4 from J; bases not matched to a gene: 8. Per germline, CDR1 LGHNA and CDR2 YSLEER. The CDR3 spans 16 residues.

The chain carries TRBV30 and TRBJ2-5, with 9 positions matching TRBD2. The CDR3 contains 14 residues. The V segment lost 1 base and the J segment 5 bases; nucleotides outside the gene matches: 5. The germline V gene has CDR1 GTSNPN and CDR2 SVGIG (reference sequence). This chain's CDR3 is CAWSGGGARETQYF. In DNA form, the CDR3 reads TGTGCCTGGAGTGGCGGGGGGGCAAGGGAGACCCAGTACTTC.

In its sample, this clonotype was seen a few times. V gene TRBV6-5 combines with J gene TRBJ2-7; D may match TRBD1 or TRBD2 (7 bases each). Germline V gene data show CDR1 as MNHEY and CDR2 as SVGAGI. The CDR3 consists of 17 residues. V lost 2 bases, J lost 5 bases, and 22 bases lay in between. CDR3 in DNA: TGTGCCAGCAGTTACGGGGGGGGCAGGGGGATCAAAAACGAGCAGTACTTC. Translated: CASSYGGGRGIKNEQYF.

This chain joins TRBV15 and TRBJ1-1, with D possibly matching TRBD1 (5 bases). This CDR3 has 15 amino acids. CDR1 and CDR2 (germline): LNHNV, YYDKDF (reference sequence). Between the trimmed V and J ends, which lost 0 bases and 1 base, there was a span of 9 bases. The CDR3 here is CATSRDTTGNTEAFF. The CDR3 nucleotides are TGTGCCACCAGCAGAGATACTACAGGGAACACTGAAGCTTTCTTT. Looking up the rest from reference TRBV15 and TRBJ1-1 gives the full variable domain: DAMVIQNPRYQVTQFGKPVTLSCSQTLNHNVMYWYQQKSSQAPKLLFHYYDKDFNNEADTPDNFQSRRPNTSFCFLDIRSPGLGDTAMYLCATSRDTTGNTEAFFGQGTRLTVV.

This rearrangement joins TRBV2 to TRBJ1-2; a weak D match, TRBD1 (5 bases). CDR1 and CDR2 from the germline V gene are SNHLY and FYNNEI. The CDR3 is 14 residues long. With 7 bases removed from V and 2 bases from J, the gap between germline ends came to 14 bases. The CDR3 here is CASKGRVGNYGYTF. CDR3 nucleotide sequence: TGTGCCAGCAAGGGGAGGGTCGGGAACTATGGCTACACCTTC.

J is TRBJ2-1 and V is TRBV12-3 or TRBV12-4; D is possibly TRBD1 or TRBD2 (7 bases each). Trimming took 4 bases from V and 4 from J, leaving 11 bases between them. The CDR3 consists of 14 residues. CDR3 protein: CASSSRGGYNEQFF. DNA of the CDR3: TGTGCCAGCAGTTCCAGGGGGGGGTACAATGAGCAGTTCTTC.

There are many counts of this clonotype. The chain combines TRBV2 with TRBJ2-1, with 9 nucleotides matching TRBD2. V gave up 1 base and J gave up 13 bases; unmatched junction bases: 5. The CDR3 extends over 13 amino acids. Germline V lookup: CDR1 SNHLY, CDR2 FYNNEI. CDR3 amino acids: CASSEVGSGGQFF. As DNA, the CDR3 is TGTGCCAGCAGTGAAGTGGGTAGCGGGGGTCAGTTCTTC.

Note on this clonotype: The CDR3 end shows no conserved phenylalanine or tryptophan, and so a read error is likely. This chain uses TRBV5-6 with TRBJ2-7, with 13 bases matching TRBD2. Germline V gene lookup returns CDR1 SGHDT and CDR2 YYEEEE. The CDR3 is 16 amino acids. CDR3 in amino acids: CASRGLAGSSDYKQYS. CDR3 in DNA: TGTGCCAGCCGGGGACTAGCGGGGTCCTCCGACTACAAGCAGTACTCC.

Of note for this clonotype: The junction departs from the called germline gene at one end, perhaps through a read error. This chain joins TRBV10-3 and TRBJ2-1; either TRBD1 or TRBD2 may supply D (5 bases each). The CDR3 is 12 amino acids. Germline V gives CDR1 ENHRY, CDR2 SYGVKD. This CDR3 is CASSVVGAEQFF. The CDR3 DNA is TGTGCCAGCAGTGTGGTCGGGGCTGAGCAGTTCTTC.

V usage is TRBV2 and J usage is TRBJ2-5; 7 bases are shared with TRBD2. The CDR3 covers 15 residues. Germline V CDR1 and CDR2: SNHLY, FYNNEI. V lost 7 bases, J lost 3 bases, and 11 bases stayed unmatched. The CDR3 DNA reads TGTGCCAGCATTCCCCGGGACTATCATAAAGAGACCCAGTACTTC. This gives the protein CASIPRDYHKETQYF.

This clonotype was counted once. The chain recombines TRBV24-1 with TRBJ1-2, with 8 bases matching TRBD1. CDR3 length: 13 amino acids. Germline CDR1 reads KGHDR; CDR2 reads SFDVKD. J was trimmed by 6 bases and V by 8 bases; bases with no gene match: 7. CDR3 residues: CATKAGGGDGYTF. The CDR3 DNA reads as TGTGCCACCAAGGCAGGGGGCGGGGATGGCTACACCTTC.

This chain connects TRBV2 to TRBJ1-2, with no clear D. Germline CDR1 SNHLY, CDR2 FYNNEI. This CDR3 has 12 residues. V lost 4 bases and J 7 bases, leaving 10 bases between the germline ends. The chain's CDR3 is CASSVGSLGYTF. The CDR3 bases are TGTGCCAGCAGTGTAGGGTCCCTTGGCTACACCTTC.

The rearrangement links TRBV29-1 to TRBJ1-4; no clear D gene. CDR3 length: 10 residues. V was clipped by 5 bases and J by 6 bases, with 4 bases between them. Germline CDR1 is SQVTM and CDR2 is ANQGSEA. CDR3 sequence: CSVYDEKLFF. The CDR3 nucleotides are TGCAGCGTTTATGATGAAAAACTGTTTTTT. The full variable domain, its missing parts supplied by reference TRBV29-1 and TRBJ1-4, is SAVISQKPSRDICQRGTSLTIQCQVDSQVTMMFWYRQQPGQSLTLIATANQGSEATYESGFVIDKFPISRPNLTFSTLTVSNMSPEDSSIYLCSVYDEKLFFGSGTQLSVL.

This clonotype was seen a few times. CDR3 in amino acids: CSAPFYYEQYF. The CDR3, as DNA: TGCAGTGCCCCCTTTTACTACGAGCAGTACTTC. V gene TRBV20-1 combines with J gene TRBJ2-7; D gene uncertain. Trimming pared 6 bases from V and 3 bases from J, leaving 9 bases between. Germline loops: CDR1 DFQATT, CDR2 SNEGSKA (reference sequence). The CDR3 has 11 amino acids.

Details on this clonotype: A single base separates this from a much larger clone, so it may be a read error. The chain is built from TRBV4-3 and TRBJ1-2; 8 bases agree with TRBD1. The CDR3 extends over 16 amino acids. The germline V gene encodes CDR1 LGHNA and CDR2 YSLEER. CDR3 region: CASGQVDRAINYGYTF. DNA for the CDR3: TGCGCCAGCGGCCAAGTGGACAGGGCTATCAACTATGGCTACACCTTC.

This clonotype was seen many times. The gene calls are TRBV6-7 and TRBJ1-5, with 8 bases that match TRBD1. TRBV6-7 is flagged as an ORF with uncertain function. The CDR3 is made up of 16 amino acids. The V segment lost 8 bases and the J segment 5 bases; nucleotides outside the gene matches: 14. The CDR3 DNA is TGTGCCAGCTCTCTGAACCGGGACAGGCCATATCAGCCCCAGCATTTT. Translating gives CASSLNRDRPYQPQHF.

This clonotype was found many times. The chain employs TRBV12-3 or TRBV12-4 and TRBJ2-7; D gene unclear. The CDR3 runs 13 residues. Trimming cost V 7 bases and J 3 bases, with 13 bases left between them. The CDR3 bases are TGTGCCAGCACCAAAACGGGCCGCTACGAGCAGTACTTC. This sequence encodes CASTKTGRYEQYF.